The rows below give T cell receptor beta chains drawn from one sample of a study of T-cell memory formation after mild COVID-19. TCRdb ran MiXCR on the 5' RACE reads and lists one entry per CDR3 protein. This sample carries 450,000 to 650,000 distinct CDR3 sequences, about a sixth of them seen once, and the ten largest clones take around 13%. The source material was PBMCs or a T cell subset sorted from them (not recorded which). These TCRs come from an adult woman who had mild COVID-19 (a few samples of this study predate the infection). Cell type and time point are not known. CDR3s include the opening cysteine and the closing phenylalanine or tryptophan. A D gene is named only where the DNA matches it firmly. For some rows the clone size is stated as once, few or many, or as a class when expanded; others skip it.

-	TRBV7-2	-	TRBJ2-1	TGTGCCAGCAAACCGGACAATGAGCAGTTCTTC	CASKPDNEQFF
-	TRBV2	-	TRBJ2-3	TGTGCCAGCAGTGAGAGGGAAAATACGCAGTATTTT	CASSERENTQYF
-	TRBV7-3	-	TRBJ2-1	TGTGCCAGCAGCTTTTACGAAGGGCCGCAGTTCTTC	CASSFYEGPQFF
-	TRBV5-6	TRBD1	TRBJ2-7	TGTGCCAGCAGCCGGGACAGGGGGGATGAGCAGTACTTC	CASSRDRGDEQYF
many	TRBV27	-	TRBJ2-5	TGTGCCAGCAGAAGGACAGCGGGGTTTGAGACCCAGTACTTC	CASRRTAGFETQYF
-	TRBV5-1	TRBD2	TRBJ2-7	TGCGCCAGCAGCTTAGGGACTAGCGGTTCGGGAGACTACGAGCAGTACTTC	CASSLGTSGSGDYEQYF
-	TRBV6-2/TRBV6-3	TRBD1	TRBJ2-1	TGTGCCAGCAGTTACCCCCCACAGGGGGGTTACAATGAGCAGTTCTTC	CASSYPPQGGYNEQFF
few	TRBV29-1	-	TRBJ2-7	TGCAGCGTTGAAAGGCTTTTGGGGGGCGAGCAGTACTTC	CSVERLLGGEQYF
few	TRBV12-3/TRBV12-4	-	TRBJ2-3	TGTGCCAGCAGTTTCTACCGGACAGATACGCAGTATTTT	CASSFYRTDTQYF
few	TRBV2	TRBD2	TRBJ2-1	TGTGCCAGCAGTGAGACTAGCGACAATGAGCAGTTCTTC	CASSETSDNEQFF
few	TRBV20-1	TRBD2	TRBJ2-2	TGCAGTGCTATACCCGGCGGGGGGGTCACCGGGGAGCTGTTTTTT	CSAIPGGGVTGELFF
many	TRBV12-3/TRBV12-4	-	TRBJ1-2	TGTGCCAGCAGTTTTCAGGGTGGGCATGGCTACACCTTC	CASSFQGGHGYTF
-	TRBV20-1	-	TRBJ2-3	TGCAGTGCTAATTCCGGAAGGGTTACCACAGATACGCAGTATTTT	CSANSGRVTTDTQYF
-	TRBV24-1	-	TRBJ2-1	TGTGCCACCAGTGATTCTTTGACCCTGAATGAGCAGTTCTTC	CATSDSLTLNEQFF